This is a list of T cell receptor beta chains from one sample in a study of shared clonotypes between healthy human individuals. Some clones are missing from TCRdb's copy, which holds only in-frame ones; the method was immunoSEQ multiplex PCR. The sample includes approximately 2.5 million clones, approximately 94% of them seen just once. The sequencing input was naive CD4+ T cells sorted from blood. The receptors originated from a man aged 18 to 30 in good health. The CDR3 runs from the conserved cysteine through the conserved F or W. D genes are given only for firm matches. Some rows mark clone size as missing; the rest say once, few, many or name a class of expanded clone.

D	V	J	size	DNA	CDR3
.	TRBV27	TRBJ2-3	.	TGTGCCAGCAGTTTGATTAGAAGGGGCACAGATACGCAGTATTTT	CASSLIRRGTDTQYF
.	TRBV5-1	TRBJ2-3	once	TGCGCCAGCAGCTTGGCAGGGGGGGATACGCAGTATTTT	CASSLAGGDTQYF
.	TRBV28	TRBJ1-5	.	TGTGCCAGCAGTCCTCCCCCATATCAGCCCCAGCATTTT	CASSPPPYQPQHF
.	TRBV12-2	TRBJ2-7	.	.	CASRSRYVCYEQYF
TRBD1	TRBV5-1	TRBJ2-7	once	TGCGCCAGCAGCTGGACAGGGTCGAACGAGCAGTACTTC	CASSWTGSNEQYF
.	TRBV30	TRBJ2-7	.	TGTGCCTGGAGTCGGGAGACACCGCACTTT	CAWSRETPHF
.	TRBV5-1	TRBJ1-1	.	TGCGCCAGCAGCCTGACCCTGAACACTGAAGCTTTCTTT	CASSLTLNTEAFF
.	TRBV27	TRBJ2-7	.	TGTGCCAGCACCCCACCCTACGAGCAGTACTTC	CASTPPYEQYF
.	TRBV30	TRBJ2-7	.	TGTGCCTGGAAGAGGGGGGACTCCTACGAGCAGTACTTC	CAWKRGDSYEQYF
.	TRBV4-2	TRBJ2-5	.	TGTGCCAGCAGCCAGGGGCCGGGGCAAGAGACCCAGTACTTC	CASSQGPGQETQYF
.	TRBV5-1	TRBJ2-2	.	TGCGCCAGCAGCTTGACAGGGAACACCGGGGAGCTGTTTTTT	CASSLTGNTGELFF
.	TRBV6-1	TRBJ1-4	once	TGTGCCAGCAGTGAGGGGTGGGGGGTGACTAATGAAAAACTGTTTTTT	CASSEGWGVTNEKLFF
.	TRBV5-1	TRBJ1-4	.	TGCGCCAGCAGCCCTGGAGGAGGGGGGTCTAATGAAAAACTGTTTTTT	CASSPGGGGSNEKLFF
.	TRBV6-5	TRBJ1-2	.	TGTGCCAGCAGCCGTCAACAGGGTAACTATGGCTACACCTTC	CASSRQQGNYGYTF
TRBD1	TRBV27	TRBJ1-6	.	TGTGCCAGCAGTACAAGACAGGGGGGTAATTCACCCCTCCACTTT	CASSTRQGGNSPLHF